The entry below describes one TCR beta chain. A much larger clone differs from this one at a single base, so this may be a read error. Measured with immunoSEQ multiplex PCR; TCRdb has only the in-frame clones, and not every one. In the table there are roughly 110,000 clones, 70% to 75% of which are singletons. This entry comes from a study of blood T cell repertoires in COVID-19. V lost 1 base to trimming and J lost 1 base, with 4 bases between them. The V gene's germline CDR1 is SGHNT and CDR2 YENEEA. The CDR3 sequence is 14 residues long. This TCR derives from a human donor with acute or convalescent COVID-19. The donor label of this sample is uncertain. The chain links TRBV11-3 to TRBJ2-2; D gene unclear. The source material was peripheral blood. The DNA for the CDR3 is TGTGCCAGCAGCTTAGCGCGGAACACCGGGGAGCTGTTTTTT. Its translation: CASSLARNTGELFF. The complete variable domain, with remaining parts taken from reference TRBV11-3 and TRBJ2-2, reads EAGVVQSPRYKIIEKKQPVAFWCNPISGHNTLYWYLQNLGQGPELLIRYENEEAVDDSQLPKDRFSAERLKGVDSTLKIQPAELGDSAVYLCASSLARNTGELFFGEGSRLTVL.